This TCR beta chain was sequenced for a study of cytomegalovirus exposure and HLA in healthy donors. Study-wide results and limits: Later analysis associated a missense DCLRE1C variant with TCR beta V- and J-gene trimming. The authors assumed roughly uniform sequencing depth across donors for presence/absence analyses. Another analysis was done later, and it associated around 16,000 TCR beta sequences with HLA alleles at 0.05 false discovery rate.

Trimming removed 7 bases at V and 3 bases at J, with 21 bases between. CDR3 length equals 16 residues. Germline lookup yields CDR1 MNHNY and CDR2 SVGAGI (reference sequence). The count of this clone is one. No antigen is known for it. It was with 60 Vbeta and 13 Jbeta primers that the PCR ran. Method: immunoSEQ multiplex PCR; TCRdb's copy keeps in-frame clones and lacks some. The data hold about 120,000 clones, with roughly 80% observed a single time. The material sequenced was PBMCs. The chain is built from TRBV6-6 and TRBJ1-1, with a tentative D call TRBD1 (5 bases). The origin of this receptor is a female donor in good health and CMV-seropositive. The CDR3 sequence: CASIRGRDAQDTEAFF. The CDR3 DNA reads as TGTGCCAGCATTAGGGGAAGAGACGCACAGGACACTGAAGCTTTCTTT.